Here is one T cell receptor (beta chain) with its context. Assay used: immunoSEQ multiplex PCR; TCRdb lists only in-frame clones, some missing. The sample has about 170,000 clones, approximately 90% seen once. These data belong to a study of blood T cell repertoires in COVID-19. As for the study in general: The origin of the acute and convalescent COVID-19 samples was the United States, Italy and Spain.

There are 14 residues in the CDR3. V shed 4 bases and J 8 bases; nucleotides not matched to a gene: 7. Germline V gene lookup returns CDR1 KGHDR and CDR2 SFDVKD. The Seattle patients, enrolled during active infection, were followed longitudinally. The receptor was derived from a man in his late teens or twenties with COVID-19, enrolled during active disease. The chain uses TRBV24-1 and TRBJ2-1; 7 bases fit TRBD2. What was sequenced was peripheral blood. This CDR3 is CATSDFRRGYEQFF. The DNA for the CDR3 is TGTGCCACCAGTGACTTTCGGCGGGGGTATGAGCAGTTCTTC.